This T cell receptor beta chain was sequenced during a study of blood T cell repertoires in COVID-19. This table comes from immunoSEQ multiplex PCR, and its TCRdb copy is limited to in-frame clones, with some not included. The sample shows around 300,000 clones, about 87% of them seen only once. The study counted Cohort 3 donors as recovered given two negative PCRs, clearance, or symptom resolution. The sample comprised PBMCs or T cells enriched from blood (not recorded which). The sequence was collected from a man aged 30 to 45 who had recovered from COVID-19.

In DNA form, the CDR3 reads TGTGCCAGCAGCCCCGGGACAGAGACCTACGAGCAGTACTTC. This codes for CASSPGTETYEQYF. The rearrangement uses TRBV7-8 and TRBJ2-7, with TRBD1 identical over 7 bases. Germline trimming cut 5 bases from V and 2 bases from J; bases unmatched to any gene: 6. This CDR3 is 14 amino acids long. Per germline, CDR1 SGHVS and CDR2 FQNEAQ.